The 9 T cell receptor beta chains in this list originate from one sample, sequenced in a study of graft-versus-host responses after intestinal transplantation. Assay used: immunoSEQ multiplex PCR; TCRdb lists only in-frame clones, some missing. Counted here are 90,000 to 95,000 clones, 80% to 95% occurring once; the ten biggest clones make up approximately 5.5%. These receptors' targets are unknown. The sample in question was unstimulated CD8+ T cells sorted from spleen or lymph node cells, obtained before intestinal transplant. Receptors were obtained from a human donor who received an intestinal transplant.

The chain couples TRBV7-3 to TRBJ2-5, with D perhaps matching TRBD2 (6 bases). Looked up from germline, CDR1 is SGHTA and CDR2 is FQGTGA. The CDR3 has 16 amino acids. The V and J ends lost 1 base and 5 bases respectively, with 17 bases between them. CDR3 sequence reads: CASSLIPWRVGETQYF. In DNA form, the CDR3 reads TGTGCCAGCAGCTTAATCCCTTGGAGGGTGGGGGAGACCCAGTACTTC.

The rearrangement uses TRBV2 and TRBJ1-6; tentative D call: TRBD1 (5 bases). Germline loops: CDR1 SNHLY, CDR2 FYNNEI. This CDR3 comprises 16 residues. V was pared by 6 bases and J by 5 bases, with 17 bases between. The DNA for the CDR3 is TGTGCCAGCAGGGCGGGACTGGCCGCAGATAATTCACCCCTCCACTTT. It encodes CASRAGLAADNSPLHF.

The chain has TRBV2 and TRBJ1-2; tentatively, D is TRBD1 (5 bases). CDR3 size: 14 residues. Looked up from germline, CDR1 is SNHLY and CDR2 is FYNNEI. Trimming removed 3 bases at V and 3 bases at J, with 11 bases between. CDR3 region: CASSERGYDYGYTF. For the CDR3, the DNA is TGTGCCAGCAGTGAGCGGGGGTATGACTATGGCTACACCTTC.

The chain uses TRBV27 and TRBJ1-2; unclear D gene. The CDR3 contains 13 residues. Germline V CDR1 and CDR2: MNHEY, SMNVEV (reference sequence). Trimming cost V 9 bases and J 4 bases, with 15 bases left between them. The CDR3 is CASRDPALYGYTF. For the CDR3, the DNA is TGTGCCAGTCGAGACCCTGCCCTCTATGGCTACACCTTC.

V usage is TRBV29-1 and J usage is TRBJ2-7; D is uncertain. V was cut by 0 bases and J by 0 bases, with 12 bases left in between. The germline V gene has CDR1 SQVTM and CDR2 ANQGSEA. The CDR3 is made up of 15 amino acids. The CDR3 is CSVEDGQASSYEQYF. The CDR3 DNA reads as TGCAGCGTTGAAGATGGGCAGGCGTCCTCCTACGAGCAGTACTTC.

The chain uses TRBV10-2 and TRBJ2-1; D gene uncertain. The germline V gene has CDR1 WSHSY and CDR2 SAAADI. This CDR3 comprises 13 residues. The germline V and J ends were trimmed by 2 bases and 5 bases, with 7 bases remaining between them. CDR3 residues: CASSEPENNEQFF. The CDR3 DNA reads TGCGCCAGCAGTGAGCCAGAAAACAATGAGCAGTTCTTC.

The chain couples TRBV29-1 to TRBJ2-7; TRBD1 agrees at 9 bases. This CDR3 has 13 amino acids. Germline lookup yields CDR1 SQVTM and CDR2 ANQGSEA. With V trimmed by 4 bases and J by 3 bases, 4 bases remained unmatched. CDR3 amino acids: CSVGGTGIYEQYF. The CDR3, as DNA: TGCAGCGTTGGGGGGACAGGGATCTACGAGCAGTACTTC.

The genes are TRBV6-5 and TRBJ1-4, with 7 bases matching TRBD1. The junction had 2 bases not matched to a gene; V was cut back by 0 bases and J by 4 bases. The CDR3 length is 15 residues. Germline V CDR1 and CDR2: MNHEY, SVGAGI. The CDR3 region is CASSYSGQLNEKLFF. The CDR3 nucleotides are TGTGCCAGCAGTTACTCGGGACAGCTTAATGAAAAACTGTTTTTT.

V is TRBV6-5 and J is TRBJ2-1; D may be TRBD2 (5 bases). Trimming cost V 6 bases and J 4 bases, with 13 bases left between them. Germline V gene data show CDR1 as MNHEY and CDR2 as SVGAGI. This CDR3 comprises 14 residues. Here the CDR3 DNA reads TGTGCCAGCAGCCCAGAGGCGGGTTACAATGAGCAGTTCTTC. Amino acids: CASSPEAGYNEQFF.